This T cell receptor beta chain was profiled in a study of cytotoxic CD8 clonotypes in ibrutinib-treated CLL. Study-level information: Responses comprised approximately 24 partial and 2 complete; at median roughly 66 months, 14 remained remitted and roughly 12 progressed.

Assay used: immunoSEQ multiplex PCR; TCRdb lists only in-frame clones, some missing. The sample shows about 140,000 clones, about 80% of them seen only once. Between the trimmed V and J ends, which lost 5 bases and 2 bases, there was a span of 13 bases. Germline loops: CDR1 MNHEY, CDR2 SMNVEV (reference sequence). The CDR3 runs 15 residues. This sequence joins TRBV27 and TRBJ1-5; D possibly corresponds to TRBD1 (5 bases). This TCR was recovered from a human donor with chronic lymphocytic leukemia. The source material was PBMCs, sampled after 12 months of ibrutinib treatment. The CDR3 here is CASSPGGFGNQPQHF. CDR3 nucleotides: TGTGCCAGCAGTCCCGGGGGTTTCGGCAATCAGCCCCAGCATTTT.